This T cell receptor (beta chain) was captured by sequencing in a study of CD8 T cells in Susac syndrome. Study-wide results and caveats: Among active patients and in TEMRA cells, CD8+ clonal expansion in Susac reached its peak.

Random-hexamer reverse transcription was applied to about 0.45 to 1 ug RNA. TCRdb used MiXCR to reprocess the immunoSEQ multiplex PCR reads, holding one entry per CDR3 protein. The table records 130,000 or so distinct CDR3 sequences, roughly 94% of them present only once. As regards this clonotype: Its antigen is as yet unknown.

The sequencing sample was made of CD8+ T cells from PBMCs. This TCR came from a human donor with Susac syndrome.

CDR3 sequence: CASSQDTHNGYTF. In nucleotides, the CDR3 is TGCGCCAGCAGCCAAGACACGCATAATGGCTACACCTTC. The rearrangement links TRBV4-3 to TRBJ1-2, with no clear D. V lost 0 bases to trimming and J lost 6 bases, with 8 bases between them. CDR1 LGHNA and CDR2 YSLEER come from the germline V gene. The CDR3 runs to 13 residues.